Below, one T cell receptor beta chain is given with its context. What antigen it recognizes has not been identified. Base qualities are not recorded, but no much larger clone differs from it by a single base. The library was generated by RT-PCR. The sample was run on an Illumina HiSeq 2500. TCRdb reprocessing: public reads trimmed at Q25 with fastp, clones called with MiXCR, in-frame beta chains kept. Each record represents a unique CDR3 protein, reported with the most common genes and DNA among its rows. The sample records around 650,000 distinct CDR3 sequences, 15% to 19% of which are singletons. Around 10% of the sample comes from the top ten. This specimen comes from a study of response to subunit inactivated influenza vaccine (dated by TCRdb to 2016 to 2019). Describing the broader study: The study used deep quantitative T cell receptor repertoire profiling to track responses to a trivalent subunit inactivated influenza vaccine.

Here is what the overall study found, with its caveats: The authors suggested that each seasonal influenza vaccination may recruit only a limited number of new T cells.

This TCR came from a man between 50 and 59 years old who received an inactivated influenza vaccine. Donor details come from another sample of the same person, matched by shared clones. Sample: PBMCs from blood, taken 11 to 12 days after vaccination.

The CDR3: CASRKRGGLRSEQFF. The sequenced DNA: TGTGCCAGCAGGAAGAGGGGAGGCCTACGGAGTGAGCAGTTCTTC. The chain couples TRBV6-2 or TRBV6-3 to TRBJ2-1, and the D gene may be TRBD2, 6 bases matching. The V end loses 6 bases and the J end loses 9 bases, and a stretch of 21 bases separates them. The CDR3 starts with the cysteine, ends with the phenylalanine, and has 15 residues. Of the read, only the CDR3 DNA is kept; its 45 bases are in frame from base 1. The germline V gene supplies CDR1 MNHEY and CDR2 SVGEGT.